The 9 T cell receptor beta chains in this list originate from one sample, sequenced in a study of T cell repertoires in cytomegalovirus infection. TCRdb reanalysed the reads using MiXCR and keeps one entry per CDR3 protein. Among about 450,000 distinct CDR3 sequences listed, about a third were seen once. Sequenced sample: PBMCs. The receptors stem from a human donor in good health (CMV status not recorded). Some clones in this sample may be carry-over from other donors' samples.

The chain employs TRBV11-2 and TRBJ2-3, with TRBD2 as a possible D gene (6 bases). The V and J ends lost 1 base and 0 bases respectively, with 11 bases between them. CDR1 is SGHAT and CDR2 is FQNNGV in the germline V gene. This CDR3 comprises 16 residues. This CDR3 reads CASSLGGDPSTDTQYF. The CDR3 DNA is TGTGCCAGCAGCTTAGGCGGGGACCCTAGCACAGATACGCAGTATTTT. The whole variable domain, remainder taken from reference TRBV11-2 and TRBJ2-3, is EAGVAQSPRYKIIEKRQSVAFWCNPISGHATLYWYQQILGQGPKLLIQFQNNGVVDDSQLPKDRFSAERLKGVDSTLKIQPAKLEDSAVYLCASSLGGDPSTDTQYFGPGTRLTVL.

This clonotype showed up many times. The V gene is TRBV6-1, the J gene TRBJ2-5; 10 bases align to TRBD1. Germline V gene sequence: CDR1 MNHNS, CDR2 SASEGT. The CDR3 spans 16 residues. Trimming took 4 bases from V and 4 from J; bases not matched to a gene: 9. The CDR3 loop reads CASSASGTGVGETQYF. The DNA for the CDR3 is TGTGCCAGCAGTGCCTCCGGGACAGGGGTCGGAGAGACCCAGTACTTC.

V is TRBV20-1 and J is TRBJ2-3; D not resolved. Germline CDR1 and CDR2: DFQATT and SNEGSKA (reference sequence). The CDR3 spans 16 residues. Trimming left V 1 base short and J 2 bases short, with 16 bases between. The CDR3 loop reads CSARGYSTLYTDTQYF. CDR3 coding DNA: TGCAGTGCTAGAGGCTATTCGACACTATACACAGATACGCAGTATTTT.

The chain links TRBV5-6 to TRBJ1-6, with TRBD1 matching over 7 bases. Germline V gives CDR1 SGHDT, CDR2 YYEEEE. Unmatched junction bases numbered 7, after V lost 4 bases and J lost 3 bases. This CDR3 has 16 amino acids. The CDR3 sequence is CASSPAYRGYNSPLHF. CDR3 in DNA: TGTGCCAGCAGCCCTGCTTACAGGGGCTATAATTCACCCCTCCACTTT. Supplemented by reference TRBV5-6 and TRBJ1-6, the full variable domain reads DAGVTQSPTHLIKTRGQQVTLRCSPKSGHDTVSWYQQALGQGPQFIFQYYEEEERQRGNFPDRFSGHQFPNYSSELNVNALLLGDSALYLCASSPAYRGYNSPLHFGNGTRLTVT.

The chain combines TRBV19 with TRBJ2-5; D gene unclear. V was cut by 4 bases and J by 2 bases, with 17 bases left in between. Germline values: CDR1 LNHDA, CDR2 SQIVND (reference sequence). This CDR3 spans 16 amino acids. This chain's CDR3 is CASSTATPPAQETQYF. The DNA for the CDR3 is TGTGCCAGTAGTACAGCCACGCCACCAGCTCAAGAGACCCAGTACTTC.

This clonotype was detected ten times or more. The rearrangement joins TRBV7-2 to TRBJ1-4, with a possible D match to TRBD1 (5 bases). The CDR3 length is 15 residues. From germline, CDR1 is SGHTA and CDR2 FQGNSA. The V end was cut by 5 bases, the J end by 8 bases, with 18 bases between. The CDR3 DNA reads as TGTGCCAGCAGCCCTTCACGGGGCGTAAGAGAAAAACTGTTTTTT. Protein: CASSPSRGVREKLFF.

Note on this clonotype: This likely comes from a read error, as the CDR3 has no conserved phenylalanine or tryptophan at its end. This chain's CDR3 is CASSLSGTGYNQPQHL. The CDR3 DNA follows: TGTGCCAGCAGCTTGAGCGGGACAGGGTACAATCAGCCCCAGCATTTG. V gene TRBV5-6 combines with J gene TRBJ1-5; 9 positions agree with TRBD1. CDR1 and CDR2 (germline): SGHDT, YYEEEE. This CDR3 contains 16 residues. The J segment lost 3 bases and the V segment lost 1 base, leaving 5 bases of the junction unmatched.

This clonotype was recorded at least ten times. The chain joins TRBV7-2 to TRBJ1-6; D remains unclear. The V gene's germline CDR1 is SGHTA and CDR2 FQGNSA. Trimming left V 2 bases short and J 9 bases short, with 14 bases between. The CDR3 is 15 residues long. CDR3 nucleotide sequence: TGTGCCAGCAGCTTATGGCAGGCCGCCAGTTCACCCCTCCACTTT. Amino acids: CASSLWQAASSPLHF.

Regarding this clonotype: The final CDR3 position lacks the conserved phenylalanine or tryptophan, pointing to a likely read error. The V and J genes are TRBV28 and TRBJ1-5; D possibly corresponds to TRBD1 (5 bases). V lost 7 bases, J lost 1 base, and 20 bases lay in between. The germline V gene encodes CDR1 MDHEN and CDR2 SYDVKM. CDR3 length: 17 residues. DNA of the CDR3: TGTGCCAGCAATCGGCAGGTGCGGGGGGGGAGCAATCAGCCCCAGCATCTT. Its translation: CASNRQVRGGSNQPQHL.